This TCR beta chain is from a study of Ad26.COV2.S vaccination and SARS-CoV-2 variants. Background on the study: The vaccine Ad26.COV2.S was put into the muscle once, or twice with 56 days between. The study, taken as a whole, reports: Spike-specific responses of CD8+ and CD4+ T cells were reported to display substantial breadth after vaccination. People who got the vaccine or the placebo had similar non-spike TCR breadth.

A remark on this clone: As yet, its antigen is unknown.

Only in-frame clones appear in the TCRdb table, and some are missing; sequencing was by immunoSEQ multiplex PCR. The sample holds under 500,000 clones, over 80% seen once. Indicated treatment: around 19 received Ad26.COV2.S at low or high dose, single or two shots; 5 received placebo; per-sample allocation not given. Day 63 following the first vaccine or placebo injection was when the samples were taken. Boston provided a donor who was an adult aged 18-55 years. V was clipped by 3 bases and J by 4 bases; unmatched bases: 9. Germline V gene sequence: CDR1 KGHSH, CDR2 LQKENI. CDR3 length: 17 residues. The clonotype originates from a person between 18 and 60 years old who received the Ad26.COV2.S COVID-19 vaccine or a placebo. The chain uses TRBV18 and TRBJ2-1; 10 nucleotides align to TRBD1. The sequenced sample was peripheral blood, obtained in a trial of Ad26.COV2.S vaccine versus placebo. CDR3: CASSPGKTGGYYNEQFF. CDR3 sequence (DNA): TGTGCCAGCTCACCCGGTAAGACAGGGGGCTATTACAATGAGCAGTTCTTC.